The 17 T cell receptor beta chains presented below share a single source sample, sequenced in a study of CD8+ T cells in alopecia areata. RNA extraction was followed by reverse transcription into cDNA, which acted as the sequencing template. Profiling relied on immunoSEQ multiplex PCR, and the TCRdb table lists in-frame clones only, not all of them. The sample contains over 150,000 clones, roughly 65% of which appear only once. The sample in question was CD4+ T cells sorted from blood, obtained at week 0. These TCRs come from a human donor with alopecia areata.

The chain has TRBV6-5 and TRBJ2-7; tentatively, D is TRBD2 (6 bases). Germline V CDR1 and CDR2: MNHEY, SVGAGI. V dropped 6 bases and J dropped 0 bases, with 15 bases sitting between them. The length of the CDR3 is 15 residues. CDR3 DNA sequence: TGTGCCAGCAGCGTCGGGACTCCCGACTCCTACGAGCAGTACTTC. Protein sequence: CASSVGTPDSYEQYF.

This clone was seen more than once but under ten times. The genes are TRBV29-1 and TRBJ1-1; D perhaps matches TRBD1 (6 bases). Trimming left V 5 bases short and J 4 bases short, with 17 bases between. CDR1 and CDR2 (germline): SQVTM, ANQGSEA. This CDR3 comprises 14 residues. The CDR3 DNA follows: TGCAGCGTTTATAAGGGGGGCGCGGGCACTGAAGCTTTCTTT. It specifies CSVYKGGAGTEAFF.

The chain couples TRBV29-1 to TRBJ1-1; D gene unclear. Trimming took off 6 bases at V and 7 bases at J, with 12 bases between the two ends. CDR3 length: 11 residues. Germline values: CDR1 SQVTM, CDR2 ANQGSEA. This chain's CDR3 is CSVTVGIEAFF. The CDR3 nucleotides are TGCAGCGTCACGGTGGGGATTGAAGCTTTCTTT.

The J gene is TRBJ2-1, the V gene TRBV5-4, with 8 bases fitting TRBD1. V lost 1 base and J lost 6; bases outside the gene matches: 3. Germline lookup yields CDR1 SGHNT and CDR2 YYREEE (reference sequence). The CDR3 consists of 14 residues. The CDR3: CASSLRTGGNEQFF. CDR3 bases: TGTGCCAGCAGCTTGCGCACAGGGGGCAATGAGCAGTTCTTC.

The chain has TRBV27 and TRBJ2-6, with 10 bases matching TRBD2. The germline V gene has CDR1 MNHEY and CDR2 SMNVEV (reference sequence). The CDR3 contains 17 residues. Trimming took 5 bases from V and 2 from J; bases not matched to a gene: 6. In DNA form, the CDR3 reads TGTGCCAGCAGTCCCCTAGCGGGGGCACCTGGGGCCAACGTCCTGACTTTC. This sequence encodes CASSPLAGAPGANVLTF.

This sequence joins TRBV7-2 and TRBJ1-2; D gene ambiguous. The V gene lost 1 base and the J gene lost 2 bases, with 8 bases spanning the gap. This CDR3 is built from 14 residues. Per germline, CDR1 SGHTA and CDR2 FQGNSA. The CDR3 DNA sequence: TGTGCCAGCAGCTTAGGAGACGGAAACTATGGCTACACCTTC. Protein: CASSLGDGNYGYTF.

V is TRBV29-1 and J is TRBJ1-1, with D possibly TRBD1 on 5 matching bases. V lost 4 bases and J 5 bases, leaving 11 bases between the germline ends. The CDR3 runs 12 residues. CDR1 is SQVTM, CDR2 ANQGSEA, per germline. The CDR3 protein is CSVAGGVTEAFF. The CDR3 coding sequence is TGCAGCGTTGCGGGGGGAGTAACTGAAGCTTTCTTT. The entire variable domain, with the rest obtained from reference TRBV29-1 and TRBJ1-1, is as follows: SAVISQKPSRDICQRGTSLTIQCQVDSQVTMMFWYRQQPGQSLTLIATANQGSEATYESGFVIDKFPISRPNLTFSTLTVSNMSPEDSSIYLCSVAGGVTEAFFGQGTRLTVV.

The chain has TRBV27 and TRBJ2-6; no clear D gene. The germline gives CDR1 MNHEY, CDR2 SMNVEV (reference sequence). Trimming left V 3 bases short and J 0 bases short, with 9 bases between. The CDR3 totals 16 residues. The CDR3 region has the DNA TGTGCCAGCAGTTTCCGTACTAACTCTGGGGCCAACGTCCTGACTTTC. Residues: CASSFRTNSGANVLTF.

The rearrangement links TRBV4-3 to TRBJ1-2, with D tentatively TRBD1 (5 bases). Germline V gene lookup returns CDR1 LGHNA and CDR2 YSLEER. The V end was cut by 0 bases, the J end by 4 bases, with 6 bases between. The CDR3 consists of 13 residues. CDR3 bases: TGCGCCAGCAGCCAAGAGGGGCGCTATGGCTACACCTTC. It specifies CASSQEGRYGYTF.

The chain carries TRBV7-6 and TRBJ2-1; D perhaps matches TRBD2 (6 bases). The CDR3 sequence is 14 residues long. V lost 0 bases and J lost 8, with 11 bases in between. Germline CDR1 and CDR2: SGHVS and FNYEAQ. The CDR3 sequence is CASSLATGVHEQFF. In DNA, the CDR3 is TGTGCCAGCAGCTTAGCGACGGGGGTTCATGAGCAGTTCTTC.

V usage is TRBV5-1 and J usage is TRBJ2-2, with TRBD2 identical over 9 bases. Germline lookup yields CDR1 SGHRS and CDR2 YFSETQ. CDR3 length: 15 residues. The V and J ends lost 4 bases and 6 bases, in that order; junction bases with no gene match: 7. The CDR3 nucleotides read TGCGCCAGCAGCCCGGGACTAGCAGGGCCCGGGGAGCTGTTTTTT. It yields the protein CASSPGLAGPGELFF.

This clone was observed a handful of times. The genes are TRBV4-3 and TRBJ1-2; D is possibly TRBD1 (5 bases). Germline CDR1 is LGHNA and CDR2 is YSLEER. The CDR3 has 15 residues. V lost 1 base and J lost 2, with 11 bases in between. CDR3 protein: CASSQGPEGNYGYTF. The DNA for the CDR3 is TGCGCCAGCAGCCAAGGGCCGGAGGGGAACTATGGCTACACCTTC.

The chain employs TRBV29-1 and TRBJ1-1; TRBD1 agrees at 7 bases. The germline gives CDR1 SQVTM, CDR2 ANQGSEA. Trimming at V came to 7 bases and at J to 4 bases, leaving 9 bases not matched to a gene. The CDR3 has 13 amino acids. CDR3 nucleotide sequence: TGCAGCGCTGGGACAGCCCTACTCACTGAAGCTTTCTTT. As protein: CSAGTALLTEAFF.

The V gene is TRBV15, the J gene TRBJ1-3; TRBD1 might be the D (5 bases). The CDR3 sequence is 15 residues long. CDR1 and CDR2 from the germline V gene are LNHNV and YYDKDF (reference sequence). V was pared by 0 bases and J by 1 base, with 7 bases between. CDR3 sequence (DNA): TGTGCCACCAGCAGAGATGCAGGGTCTGGAAACACCATATATTTT. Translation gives CATSRDAGSGNTIYF.

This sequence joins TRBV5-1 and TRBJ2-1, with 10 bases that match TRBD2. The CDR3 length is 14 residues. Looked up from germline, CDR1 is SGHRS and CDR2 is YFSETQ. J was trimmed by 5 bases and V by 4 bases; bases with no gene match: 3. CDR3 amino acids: CASSTGTSDNEQFF. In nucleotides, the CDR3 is TGCGCCAGCAGCACCGGGACTAGCGACAATGAGCAGTTCTTC.

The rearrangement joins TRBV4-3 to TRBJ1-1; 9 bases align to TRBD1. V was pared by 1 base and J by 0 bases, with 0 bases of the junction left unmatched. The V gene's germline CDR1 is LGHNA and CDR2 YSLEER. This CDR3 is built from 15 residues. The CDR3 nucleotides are TGCGCCAGCAGCCAAGGACAGGGGGTGAACACTGAAGCTTTCTTT. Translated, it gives CASSQGQGVNTEAFF.

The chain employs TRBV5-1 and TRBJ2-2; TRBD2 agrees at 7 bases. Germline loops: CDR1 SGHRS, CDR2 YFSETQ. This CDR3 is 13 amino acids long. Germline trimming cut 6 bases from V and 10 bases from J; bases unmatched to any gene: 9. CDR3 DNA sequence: TGCGCCAGCATGGGACTAAACTTCGAGGAGCTGTTTTTT. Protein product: CASMGLNFEELFF.